A selection of T cell receptor beta chains follows, all from one sample in a study of shared clonotypes between healthy human individuals. Method: immunoSEQ multiplex PCR; TCRdb's copy keeps in-frame clones and lacks some. The data contain 2 million or so clones, about 95% of them singletons. The sample comprised naive CD8+ T cells sorted from blood. The receptors here all came from a man between 18 and 35 years old in good health. Both conserved end residues are part of each CDR3. D genes are given only for firm matches. Some rows have no size entry. The others give once, few or many, or a class for an expanded clone.

V,D,size,J,CDR3,DNA
TRBV18,.,.,TRBJ2-1,CASSPEYNEQFF,TGTGCCAGCTCACCAGAGTACAATGAGCAGTTCTTC
TRBV7-6,.,.,TRBJ1-3,CASSFGRGWGNTIYF,TGTGCCAGCAGCTTCGGGCGAGGGTGGGGAAACACCATATATTTT
TRBV11-2,TRBD1,.,TRBJ1-2,CASSLGGQGYGCTF,TGTGCCAGCAGCTTAGGCGGACAGGGTTATGGCTGCACCTTC
TRBV7-9,.,.,TRBJ2-7,CASSPSKGSYEQYF,TGTGCCAGCAGCCCTAGCAAAGGTTCCTACGAGCAGTACTTC
TRBV27,.,.,TRBJ2-7,CASSLGGPSSYEQYF,TGTGCCAGCAGTTTGGGCGGTCCCTCCTCCTACGAGCAGTACTTC
TRBV27,.,.,TRBJ2-7,CASSFGGPAYEQYF,TGTGCCAGCAGTTTTGGGGGGCCTGCCTACGAGCAGTACTTC
TRBV28,.,once,TRBJ1-5,CASKKGRTYSNQPQHF,TGTGCCAGCAAAAAGGGCCGGACATATAGCAATCAGCCCCAGCATTTT
TRBV7-2,TRBD2,.,TRBJ2-2,CASSLHVSLADNTGELFF,TGTGCCAGCAGCTTACACGTGAGTCTAGCGGATAACACCGGGGAGCTGTTTTTT
TRBV7-8,.,.,TRBJ1-6,CASSLLRSYNSPLHF,TGTGCCAGCAGCTTGTTGCGCTCCTATAATTCACCCCTCCACTTT
TRBV5-6,TRBD2,.,TRBJ2-1,CASSWGTSGRGEQFF,TGTGCCAGCAGCTGGGGGACTAGCGGGAGGGGTGAGCAGTTCTTC
TRBV30,.,.,TRBJ2-7,CAWSMGSGPSEQYF,TGTGCCTGGAGTATGGGCAGTGGGCCTTCCGAGCAGTACTTC
TRBV7-9,.,.,TRBJ1-4,CASSLNGDGEKLFF,TGTGCCAGCAGCTTAAACGGAGATGGTGAAAAACTGTTTTTT
TRBV5-6,TRBD1,many,TRBJ1-6,CASSYRGTSYNSPLHF,TGTGCCAGCAGCTACAGGGGGACCTCCTATAATTCACCCCTCCACTTT
TRBV7-9,.,.,TRBJ2-4,CASSPPSLRGAKNIQYF,TGTGCCAGCAGCCCGCCGAGCCTCCGGGGAGCCAAAAACATTCAGTACTTC
TRBV27,TRBD2,.,TRBJ2-3,CASSLSITSGTDTQYF,TGTGCCAGCAGTTTATCGATCACTAGCGGCACAGATACGCAGTATTTT
TRBV6-5,.,.,TRBJ2-1,CASSYSQRSSYNEQFF,TGTGCCAGCAGTTACTCGCAGCGGAGCTCCTACAATGAGCAGTTCTTC
TRBV27,TRBD2,.,TRBJ2-7,CASSPSAGTRVYEQYF,TGTGCCAGCAGTCCCAGCGCCGGGACTAGGGTCTACGAGCAGTACTTC
TRBV5-6,TRBD1,.,TRBJ2-2,CASSLSGTGGAGELFF,TGTGCCAGCAGCTTGTCCGGCACAGGGGGTGCCGGGGAGCTGTTTTTT
TRBV27,TRBD1,once,TRBJ1-2,CASFDRDSLGYTF,TGTGCCAGCTTCGACAGGGATTCTTTGGGCTACACCTTC
TRBV4-1,TRBD2,.,TRBJ2-1,CASSPELAERNEQFF,TGCGCCAGCAGCCCTGAACTAGCGGAAAGGAATGAGCAGTTCTTC
TRBV5-6,.,.,TRBJ2-3,CASSLGVSTDTQYF,TGTGCCAGCAGCTTGGGTGTGAGCACAGATACGCAGTATTTT
TRBV6-6,TRBD2,.,TRBJ2-7,CASSLGGGLYEQYF,TGTGCCAGCAGCCTCGGGGGGGGGCTCTACGAGCAGTACTTC
TRBV9,.,.,TRBJ2-1,CASSNNRESYNEQFF,TGTGCCAGCAGTAATAACAGGGAGTCCTACAATGAGCAGTTCTTC
TRBV5-1,TRBD1,.,TRBJ1-1,CASSLDLRTGLNTEAFF,TGCGCCAGCAGCTTGGACCTTAGGACAGGTTTGAACACTGAAGCTTTCTTT
TRBV7-9,.,.,TRBJ2-7,CASSLPGNWDNEQYF,TGTGCCAGCAGCTTACCAGGTAATTGGGACAACGAGCAGTACTTC
TRBV27,.,.,TRBJ2-7,CATTDGHSYEQYF,TGTGCCACGACTGACGGACACTCCTACGAGCAGTACTTC
TRBV27,.,.,TRBJ1-6,CASSTHPGTNSPLHF,TGTGCCAGCAGTACCCATCCGGGTACCAATTCACCCCTCCACTTT
TRBV29-1,TRBD2,.,TRBJ2-3,CSVEAPPSGRADTQYF,TGCAGCGTTGAAGCCCCCCCTAGCGGGAGGGCAGATACGCAGTATTTT
TRBV4-1,.,.,TRBJ2-7,CASSQVQNYEQYF,TGCGCCAGCAGCCAAGTTCAGAACTACGAGCAGTACTTC
TRBV9,.,.,TRBJ2-2,CASSVEGATGELFF,TGTGCCAGCAGCGTAGAAGGGGCCACCGGGGAGCTGTTTTTT
TRBV15,.,.,TRBJ2-7,CATSEGGLPGYEQYF,TGTGCCACCAGCGAGGGGGGGCTACCAGGCTACGAGCAGTACTTC
TRBV13,TRBD1,.,TRBJ2-7,CASSSGQGVASYEQYF,TGTGCCAGCAGCTCTGGACAGGGGGTGGCCTCCTACGAGCAGTACTTC
TRBV29-1,.,.,TRBJ1-2,CSVEIRSSNYGYTF,TGCAGCGTCGAGATTAGAAGCTCTAACTATGGCTACACCTTC
TRBV19,.,.,TRBJ1-1,CASSIDSIDTVVTEAFF,TGTGCCAGTAGTATAGACAGCATCGATACGGTCGTAACTGAAGCTTTCTTT
TRBV18,.,.,TRBJ1-1,CASSHSGTEAFF,TGTGCCAGCTCCCATTCGGGCACTGAAGCTTTCTTT
TRBV10-3,TRBD1,.,TRBJ2-1,CAISDDRGNEQFF,TGTGCCATCAGTGATGACAGGGGGAATGAGCAGTTCTTC
TRBV29-1,.,.,TRBJ2-7,CSVEAWGLENEQYF,TGCAGCGTTGAAGCGTGGGGCTTGGAAAACGAGCAGTACTTC
TRBV12-5,TRBD2,.,TRBJ2-1,CASGSTLAGELYNEQFF,TGTGCTAGTGGTTCAACATTAGCGGGAGAGTTGTACAATGAGCAGTTCTTC
TRBV10-1,.,.,TRBJ2-3,CASSESEGGVTDTQYF,TGCGCCAGCAGTGAGTCGGAGGGGGGGGTGACAGATACGCAGTATTTT
TRBV5-8,.,.,TRBJ2-6,CASSAQPVGANVLTF,TGTGCCAGCAGCGCTCAACCGGTGGGGGCCAACGTCCTGACTTTC
TRBV6-5,TRBD1,.,TRBJ1-2,CASSSPSRGADYGYTF,TGTGCCAGCAGTTCTCCATCCAGGGGGGCGGACTATGGCTACACCTTC